This passage covers 26 T cell receptor beta chains from one sample sequenced in a study of CD8 T cells in ankylosing spondylitis (dated by TCRdb to about 2017). These receptors have no known antigen. The receptor library was made with 5' RACE. This sample was sequenced with an Illumina HiSeq 2500. TCRdb itself trimmed the public reads at Q25 with fastp, ran MiXCR and retained productive beta chains. Each entry merges the rows of one CDR3 protein and shows their most common DNA and genes. For this sample there are approximately 220,000 distinct CDR3 sequences; approximately 16% appear just once. The biggest ten clones account for about 42% of the sample. General findings and caveats noted by the study authors: A TCR beta motif of several highly homologous amino acid variants appeared characteristic of blood from ankylosing spondylitis patients.

Material for sequencing was blood, either unsorted or a sorted T cell fraction (not recorded which). These receptor sequences come from a male donor with ankylosing spondylitis.

This clonotype was found a few times. This rearrangement joins TRBV4-1 to TRBJ2-1, with D perhaps assigned TRBD1 or TRBD2 (6 bases each). The germline V gene has CDR1 MGHRA and CDR2 YSYEKL. The CDR3 sequence is 14 residues long. V was shortened by 1 base and J by 4 bases, with 8 bases between the two germline ends. The CDR3 here is CASSQGRGYNEQFF. The CDR3 region has the DNA TGCGCCAGCAGCCAAGGGAGGGGGTACAATGAGCAGTTCTTC.

The table lists this clonotype with a few counts. The chain employs TRBV4-1 and TRBJ1-4, with 8 bases fitting TRBD1. The CDR3 has 16 residues. Unmatched junction bases numbered 11, after V lost 4 bases and J lost 7 bases. CDR1 is MGHRA and CDR2 is YSYEKL in the germline V gene. The chain's CDR3 is CASSPLPRDRSEKLFF. CDR3 coding DNA: TGCGCCAGCAGCCCTCTCCCCCGGGACAGGTCTGAAAAACTGTTTTTT.

This clonotype was seen only a few times. V usage is TRBV20-1 and J usage is TRBJ2-7; 7 nucleotides agree with TRBD2. CDR3 length: 13 residues. With V trimmed by 5 bases and J by 3 bases, 7 bases remained unmatched. Germline CDR1 reads DFQATT; CDR2 reads SNEGSKA (reference sequence). This CDR3 reads CSAEGGAGYEQYF. The CDR3 DNA sequence: TGCAGTGCTGAGGGAGGGGCCGGCTACGAGCAGTACTTC.

This clonotype was seen a few times. This chain links TRBV7-3 with TRBJ2-3, with D possibly being TRBD1 (6 bases). The CDR3 has 15 amino acids. The V gene lost 4 bases and the J gene lost 2 bases, with 13 bases spanning the gap. Germline CDR1 SGHTA, CDR2 FQGTGA. In DNA form, the CDR3 reads TGTGCCAGCAGCTCTACAGGGATCTACACAGATACGCAGTATTTT. As protein: CASSSTGIYTDTQYF. Drawing the rest from reference TRBV7-3 and TRBJ2-3, the complete variable domain is GAGVSQTPSNKVTEKGKYVELRCDPISGHTALYWYRQSLGQGPEFLIYFQGTGAADDSGLPNDRFFAVRPEGSVSTLKIQRTERGDSAVYLCASSSTGIYTDTQYFGPGTRLTVL.

This clonotype has a handful of counts. The genes are TRBV3-1 and TRBJ2-6; no reliable D call. V was pared by 1 base and J by 2 bases, with 6 bases between. This CDR3 has 15 amino acids. Germline CDR1 LGHDT, CDR2 YNNKEL (reference sequence). The CDR3 DNA is TGTGCCAGCAGCCAAGTAGGCACTGGGGCCAACGTCCTGACTTTC. Translating it yields CASSQVGTGANVLTF.

V is TRBV5-1 and J is TRBJ1-1; possible D gene TRBD1, 5 bases. This CDR3 is 16 amino acids long. Between the trimmed V and J ends, which lost 0 bases and 3 bases, there was a span of 15 bases. Germline CDR1 SGHRS, CDR2 YFSETQ. The CDR3 sequence: CASSLEGPPGDTEAFF. Written as DNA, the CDR3 is TGCGCCAGCAGCTTGGAAGGCCCTCCGGGGGACACTGAAGCTTTCTTT.

The rearrangement links TRBV2 to TRBJ2-3, with 11 nucleotides matching TRBD2. Germline V gene data show CDR1 as SNHLY and CDR2 as FYNNEI. This CDR3 is built from 15 residues. The junction had 6 bases not matched to a gene; V was cut back by 5 bases and J by 5 bases. CDR3 sequence (DNA): TGTGCCAGCAGTTCGGGACTAGCGGACAAAGATACGCAGTATTTT. Amino acids: CASSSGLADKDTQYF.

The chain carries TRBV5-5 and TRBJ1-2; TRBD1 might be the D (5 bases). The V and J ends lost 3 bases and 4 bases respectively, with 19 bases between them. Per the germline V gene, CDR1 is SGHKS and CDR2 is YYEKEE (reference sequence). This CDR3 comprises 16 residues. The CDR3 protein is CASSYDSPLHPYGYTF. CDR3 nucleotide sequence: TGTGCCAGCAGCTACGACAGCCCGCTCCACCCCTATGGCTACACCTTC.

The V call is TRBV23-1, the J call TRBJ2-1, with 10 positions matching TRBD2. TRBV23-1 counts as an open reading frame of uncertain function. The ends lost 4 bases at V and 8 bases at J; junction bases unmatched: 17. The CDR3 totals 18 residues. The CDR3: CASSRTLAGVRGSDEQFF. The CDR3 DNA sequence: TGCGCCAGCAGTCGAACTCTAGCGGGAGTAAGGGGTAGCGATGAGCAGTTCTTC.

The rearrangement joins TRBV6-1 to TRBJ1-5; D is unresolved. CDR3 size: 16 residues. Trimming stripped 8 bases from V and 0 bases from J, with 17 bases between. Germline CDR1 reads MNHNS; CDR2 reads SASEGT. The CDR3 DNA is TGTGCCAGCTCCCCCGGCCTTAACGATAGCAATCAGCCCCAGCATTTT. Translating it yields CASSPGLNDSNQPQHF.

This chain connects TRBV2 to TRBJ1-5; D is possibly TRBD1 (5 bases). CDR3 length: 15 residues. V lost 8 bases and J lost 5, with 19 bases in between. Germline V gene sequence: CDR1 SNHLY, CDR2 FYNNEI. The CDR3 region is CASGEVAGFDQPQHF. CDR3 in DNA: TGTGCCAGCGGGGAGGTCGCAGGGTTTGATCAGCCCCAGCATTTT.

This clonotype was observed a handful of times. The chain joins TRBV20-1 to TRBJ1-1; weak D call: TRBD1 (5 bases). The germline V gene has CDR1 DFQATT and CDR2 SNEGSKA (reference sequence). This CDR3 has 12 residues. Trimming took off 1 base at V and 3 bases at J, with 6 bases between the two ends. The CDR3 loop is CSARGGHTEAFF. CDR3 nucleotide sequence: TGCAGTGCTAGAGGGGGCCACACTGAAGCTTTCTTT.

This clonotype was counted ten times or more. The chain employs TRBV4-1 and TRBJ1-1; D gene uncertain. V gave up 4 bases and J gave up 1 base, with 10 bases separating them. The CDR3 has 14 residues. CDR1 and CDR2 from the germline V gene are MGHRA and YSYEKL. CDR3 DNA: TGCGCCAGCAGCCTAGTCCCAGGGAACACTGAAGCTTTCTTT. The encoded protein is CASSLVPGNTEAFF.

The sample holds many counts of this clonotype. The chain joins TRBV12-3 or TRBV12-4 to TRBJ1-2; TRBD1 aligns across 7 bases. This CDR3 has 14 residues. Unmatched junction bases numbered 8, after V lost 6 bases and J lost 4 bases. CDR3 sequence reads: CASSSTGSGYGYTF. In DNA, the CDR3 is TGTGCCAGCAGCTCGACAGGGTCTGGCTATGGCTACACCTTC.

This clonotype showed up just a few times. CDR3 nucleotide sequence: TGTGCCACCCACGACGGCGGCTCCTACGAGCAGTACTTC. Translated, it gives CATHDGGSYEQYF. The J gene is TRBJ2-7, the V gene TRBV10-3; no definite D call. Trimming pared 10 bases from V and 0 bases from J, leaving 13 bases between. Germline CDR1 ENHRY, CDR2 SYGVKD. The CDR3 is made up of 13 amino acids.

The sample holds a few counts of this clonotype. J is TRBJ2-3 and V is TRBV4-3, with D perhaps being TRBD1 or TRBD2 (5 bases each). The V and J ends lost 3 bases and 0 bases respectively, with 10 bases between them. Germline V gene lookup returns CDR1 LGHNA and CDR2 YSLEER. The CDR3 covers 15 residues. In nucleotides, the CDR3 is TGCGCCAGCAGCCAGTGGGACGGGAGCACAGATACGCAGTATTTT. This translates into CASSQWDGSTDTQYF.

This clonotype was picked up a small number of times. The gene calls are TRBV27 and TRBJ2-7; the D gene is possibly TRBD2 (5 bases). Germline loops: CDR1 MNHEY, CDR2 SMNVEV (reference sequence). This CDR3 region has 16 residues. The V gene lost 6 bases and the J gene lost 2 bases, with 20 bases spanning the gap. The CDR3 nucleotides are TGTGCCAGCAGCCCCCGTGGAGGTGGGCCTCCCTACGAGCAGTACTTC. Protein sequence: CASSPRGGGPPYEQYF.

V is TRBV12-3 or TRBV12-4 and J is TRBJ2-7, with TRBD1 matching 7 bases. The CDR3 contains 15 residues. V was clipped by 6 bases and J by 1 base; unmatched bases: 9. CDR3 amino acids: CASSSSGQSSYEQYF. The DNA of the CDR3 is TGTGCCAGCAGCTCATCGGGACAGTCATCCTACGAGCAGTACTTC.

In its sample, this clonotype was seen many times. CDR3 amino acids: CASSVNVWDEQFF. In DNA form, the CDR3 reads TGCGCCAGCAGCGTGAATGTTTGGGATGAGCAGTTCTTC. The rearrangement links TRBV5-1 to TRBJ2-1; D remains unclear. V was clipped by 4 bases and J by 8 bases, with 13 bases between them. The CDR3 loop spans 13 amino acids. CDR1 and CDR2 from the germline V gene are SGHRS and YFSETQ.

This clonotype occurred a few times. The chain links TRBV29-1 to TRBJ2-7; D is possibly TRBD1 (6 bases). Trimming took off 4 bases at V and 2 bases at J, with 12 bases between the two ends. The CDR3 is 13 residues long. The germline gives CDR1 SQVTM, CDR2 ANQGSEA. The CDR3 protein is CSVGQGSPYEQYF. Here the CDR3 DNA reads TGCAGCGTTGGCCAGGGGTCACCCTACGAGCAGTACTTC.

This clonotype appeared many times. The chain is built from TRBV29-1 and TRBJ2-1; the D is unclear. Germline V gives CDR1 SQVTM, CDR2 ANQGSEA. This CDR3 has 14 residues. Trimming pared 7 bases from V and 3 bases from J, leaving 16 bases between. CDR3 in amino acids: CSAEPREGYNEQFF. The CDR3 DNA sequence: TGCAGCGCCGAGCCCCGAGAAGGCTACAATGAGCAGTTCTTC.

The gene calls are TRBV3-1 and TRBJ2-1, with D possibly being TRBD2 (6 bases). Germline V gives CDR1 LGHDT, CDR2 YNNKEL (reference sequence). This CDR3 region has 17 residues. V lost 3 bases to trimming and J lost 3 bases, with 18 bases between them. The CDR3 DNA reads as TGTGCCAGCAGCCAGAATTTAGCGGACGTACTCTACAATGAGCAGTTCTTC. Protein sequence: CASSQNLADVLYNEQFF.

This clonotype was found a few times. The rearrangement uses TRBV19 and TRBJ1-1; TRBD1 might be the D (6 bases). The CDR3 is made up of 16 amino acids. Trimming left V 3 bases short and J 6 bases short, with 20 bases between. CDR1 and CDR2 from the germline V gene are LNHDA and SQIVND (reference sequence). The CDR3 DNA sequence: TGTGCCAGTAGTATTCTGGTCAGCAGGGGACGGCCTGAAGCTTTCTTT. Translating it yields CASSILVSRGRPEAFF.

This clonotype has a count of ten or more. The chain combines TRBV5-1 with TRBJ2-3; 7 bases are a match to TRBD1. Germline CDR1 reads SGHRS; CDR2 reads YFSETQ. With V trimmed by 4 bases and J by 4 bases, 12 bases remained unmatched. The CDR3 runs 16 residues. CDR3 amino acids: CASSPRSGTESDTQYF. In DNA, the CDR3 is TGCGCCAGCAGCCCCCGCTCCGGGACAGAGTCAGATACGCAGTATTTT.

This clonotype was seen a few times. The chain recombines TRBV15 with TRBJ2-1, with D perhaps given as TRBD1 or TRBD2 (6 bases each). Deletions cut 6 bases from V and 0 bases from J, with 12 bases between. The CDR3 sequence is 15 residues long. CDR1 and CDR2 from the germline V gene are LNHNV and YYDKDF (reference sequence). The CDR3 reads CATSAGGYSYNEQFF. CDR3 DNA: TGTGCCACCAGTGCCGGGGGCTACTCCTACAATGAGCAGTTCTTC.

The chain has TRBV11-2 and TRBJ1-2; D is uncertain. The V gene's germline CDR1 is SGHAT and CDR2 FQNNGV. V was pared by 4 bases and J by 12 bases, with 18 bases between. The CDR3 loop spans 13 amino acids. The CDR3 DNA follows: TGTGCCAGCAGCTCATTGGCGCGAGGGTCGGACACCTTC. Translation: CASSSLARGSDTF.